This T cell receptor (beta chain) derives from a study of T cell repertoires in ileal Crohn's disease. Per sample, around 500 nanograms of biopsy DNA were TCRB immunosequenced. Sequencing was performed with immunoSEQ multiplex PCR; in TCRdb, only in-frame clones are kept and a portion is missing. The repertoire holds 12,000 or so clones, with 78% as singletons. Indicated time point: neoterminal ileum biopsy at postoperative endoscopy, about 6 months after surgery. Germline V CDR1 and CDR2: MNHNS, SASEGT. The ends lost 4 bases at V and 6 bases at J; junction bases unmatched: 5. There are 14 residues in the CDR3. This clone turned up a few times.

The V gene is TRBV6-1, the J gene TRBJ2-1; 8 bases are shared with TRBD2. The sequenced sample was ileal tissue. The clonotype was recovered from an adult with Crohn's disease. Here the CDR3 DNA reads TGTGCCAGCAGTGCCGTCGGACTAGCCAATGAGCAGTTCTTC. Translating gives CASSAVGLANEQFF.